One and the same sample provided the 7 T cell receptor beta chains below, sequenced in a study of shared clonotypes between healthy human individuals. Sequencing used immunoSEQ multiplex PCR; TCRdb keeps in-frame clones, though not all of them. The table shows over a million clones, with more than 75% occurring only once. The sample consisted of memory CD4+ T cells from PBMCs. Subset noted: CD45RA-negative fraction. The receptors derive from a man aged 18-30 years in good health. Some clones in this sample may be carry-over from other donors' samples.

The chain has TRBV6-4 and TRBJ2-7; 8 nucleotides align to TRBD1. Germline V gene sequence: CDR1 MRHNA, CDR2 SNTAGT. The CDR3 has 12 amino acids. J lost 9 bases, V lost 5 bases, and 6 bases had no gene match. The CDR3 sequence: CASSSGQGVQYF. The CDR3, as DNA: TGTGCCAGCAGTTCCGGACAGGGAGTGCAGTACTTC.

This clone has a single count. The V gene is TRBV12-5, the J gene TRBJ2-1, with a tentative D call TRBD2 (5 bases). The germline V gene encodes CDR1 LGHNT and CDR2 FRNRAP. V lost 2 bases and J lost 9, with 11 bases in between. CDR3 length equals 13 residues. CDR3 bases: TGTGCTAGTGGTTTGTCTAGCATCACTGAGCAGTTCTTC. It specifies CASGLSSITEQFF.

The rearrangement links TRBV10-3 to TRBJ2-2, with D possibly called TRBD1 or TRBD2 (5 bases each). The CDR3 has 19 amino acids. The V gene lost 2 bases and the J gene lost 6 bases, with 25 bases spanning the gap. Looked up from germline, CDR1 is ENHRY and CDR2 is SYGVKD. This CDR3 reads CAISETDHRDLFLPGELFF. The DNA for the CDR3 is TGTGCCATCAGTGAGACGGACCATCGGGACCTATTCCTTCCCGGGGAGCTGTTTTTT.

The genes are TRBV4-2 and TRBJ2-2; TRBD2 matches 8 bases. The CDR3 covers 16 residues. Germline CDR1 and CDR2: LGHNA and YNFKEQ. The junction had 7 bases not matched to a gene; V was cut back by 1 base and J by 6 bases. Here the CDR3 DNA reads TGTGCCAGCAGCCAAGCTGGAGCGGGAGTCCCCGGGGAGCTGTTTTTT. Its translation is CASSQAGAGVPGELFF.

This rearrangement joins TRBV5-6 to TRBJ1-2, with D unresolved. Trimming shortened V by 4 bases and J by 7 bases, and 8 bases separated the two germline ends. Germline loops: CDR1 SGHDT, CDR2 YYEEEE. The CDR3 runs 11 residues. The CDR3 coding sequence is TGTGCCAGCAGCCTCTCAGGTGGCTACACCTTC. Translation: CASSLSGGYTF.

The chain recombines TRBV27 with TRBJ2-7; 7 bases match TRBD2. The V gene's germline CDR1 is MNHEY and CDR2 SMNVEV (reference sequence). With V trimmed by 9 bases and J by 0 bases, 5 bases remained unmatched. CDR3 length equals 13 residues. DNA for the CDR3: TGTGCCAGTTCCGGGAGGAGCTCCTACGAGCAGTACTTC. It translates to CASSGRSSYEQYF.

The genes are TRBV10-3 and TRBJ1-1; D may be TRBD1 (5 bases). Trimming removed 5 bases at V and 3 bases at J, with 13 bases between. Germline loops: CDR1 ENHRY, CDR2 SYGVKD. The CDR3 is 14 residues long. The CDR3 is CAISLTRGDTEAFF. The CDR3, as DNA: TGTGCCATCAGTCTGACACGGGGGGACACTGAAGCTTTCTTT.